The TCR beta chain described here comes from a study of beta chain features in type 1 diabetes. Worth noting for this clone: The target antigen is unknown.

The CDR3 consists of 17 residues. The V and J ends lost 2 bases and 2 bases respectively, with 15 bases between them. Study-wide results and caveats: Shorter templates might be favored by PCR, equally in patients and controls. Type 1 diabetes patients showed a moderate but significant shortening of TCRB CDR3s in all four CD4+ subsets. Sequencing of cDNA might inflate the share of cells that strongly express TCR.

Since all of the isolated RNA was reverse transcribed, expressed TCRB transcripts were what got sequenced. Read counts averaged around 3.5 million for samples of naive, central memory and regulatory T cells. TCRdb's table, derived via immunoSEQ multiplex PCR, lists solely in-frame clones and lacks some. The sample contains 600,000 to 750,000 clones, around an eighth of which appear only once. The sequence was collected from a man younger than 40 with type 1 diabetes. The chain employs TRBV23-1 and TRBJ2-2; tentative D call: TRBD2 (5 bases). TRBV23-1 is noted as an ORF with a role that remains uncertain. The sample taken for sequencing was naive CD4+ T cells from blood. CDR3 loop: CASSQDRTGYNTGELFF. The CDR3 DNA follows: TGCGCCAGCAGTCAAGACCGGACGGGATATAACACCGGGGAGCTGTTTTTT.